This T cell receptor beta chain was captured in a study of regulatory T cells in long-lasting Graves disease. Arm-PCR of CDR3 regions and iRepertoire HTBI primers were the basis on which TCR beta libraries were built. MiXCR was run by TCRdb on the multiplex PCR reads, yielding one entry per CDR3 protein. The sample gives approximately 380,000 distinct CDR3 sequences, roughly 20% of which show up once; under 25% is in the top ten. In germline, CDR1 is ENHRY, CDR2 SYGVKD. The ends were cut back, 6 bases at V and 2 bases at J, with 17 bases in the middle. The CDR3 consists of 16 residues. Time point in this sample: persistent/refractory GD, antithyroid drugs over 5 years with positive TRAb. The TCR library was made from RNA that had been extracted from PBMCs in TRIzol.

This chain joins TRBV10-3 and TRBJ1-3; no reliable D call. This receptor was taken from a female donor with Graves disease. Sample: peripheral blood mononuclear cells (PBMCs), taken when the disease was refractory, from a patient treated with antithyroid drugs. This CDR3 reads CAIRPRAESAGNTIYF. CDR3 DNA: TGTGCCATCAGACCCCGGGCCGAAAGCGCTGGAAACACCATATATTTT.